The 12 T cell receptor beta chains below all came from one sample that was sequenced in a study of T cell repertoires in ileal Crohn's disease. The protocol was immunoSEQ multiplex PCR, while the TCRdb copy is restricted to in-frame clones and leaves out a portion. The sample records more than 1,200 clones, over 60% being singletons. Indicated time point: neoterminal ileum biopsy at postoperative endoscopy, about 6 months after surgery. Sequenced sample: ileal tissue. The receptor set was obtained from an adult with Crohn's disease.

The chain links TRBV5-1 to TRBJ2-7; no reliable D call. The CDR3 is 13 amino acids. The ends were cut back, 0 bases at V and 6 bases at J, with 10 bases in the middle. The germline CDR1 and CDR2 sequences are SGHRS and YFSETQ. The CDR3: CASSLAGQREQYF. In DNA form, the CDR3 reads TGCGCCAGCAGCTTGGCCGGTCAGCGCGAGCAGTACTTC.

The V call is TRBV25-1, the J call TRBJ1-5, with D tentatively TRBD1 (6 bases). The CDR3 is made up of 14 amino acids. With 5 bases removed from V and 2 bases from J, the gap between germline ends came to 10 bases. The V gene's germline CDR1 is MGHDK and CDR2 SYGVNS. CDR3 residues: CASSPRTGNQPQHF. CDR3 coding DNA: TGTGCCAGCAGTCCGAGGACAGGCAATCAGCCCCAGCATTTT.

V usage is TRBV10-2 and J usage is TRBJ2-5; maybe TRBD2 (6 bases). The length of the CDR3 is 16 residues. Trimming took 3 bases from V and 5 from J, leaving 19 bases between them. Germline V gene sequence: CDR1 WSHSY, CDR2 SAAADI. The CDR3 loop reads CASSDPGGPRSETQYF. CDR3 bases: TGCGCCAGCAGTGACCCAGGAGGGCCCCGGAGTGAGACCCAGTACTTC.

The rearrangement links TRBV6-1 to TRBJ1-4; TRBD1 agrees at 9 bases. Germline values: CDR1 MNHNS, CDR2 SASEGT. This CDR3 comprises 14 residues. Trimming cost V 3 bases and J 4 bases; bases outside gene matches: 0. The CDR3 is CASSEGQGNEKLFF. For the CDR3, the DNA is TGTGCCAGCAGTGAGGGACAGGGTAATGAAAAACTGTTTTTT.

This chain joins TRBV11-2 and TRBJ1-1; no clear D gene. Germline lookup yields CDR1 SGHAT and CDR2 FQNNGV. The CDR3 extends over 13 amino acids. V lost 3 bases, J lost 3 bases, and 8 bases lay in between. CDR3 residues: CASSFRTDTEAFF. The CDR3 nucleotides read TGTGCCAGCAGCTTCAGGACGGACACTGAAGCTTTCTTT.

The V gene is TRBV4-1, the J gene TRBJ2-3; D possibly matches TRBD1 or TRBD2 (5 bases each). Germline lookup yields CDR1 MGHRA and CDR2 YSYEKL. V lost 4 bases, J lost 1 base, and 12 bases lay in between. The CDR3 spans 15 residues. The CDR3: CASSREGPRTDTQYF. DNA for the CDR3: TGCGCCAGCAGCCGAGAGGGACCACGCACAGATACGCAGTATTTT.

The chain combines TRBV28 with TRBJ1-5; 7 bases are shared with TRBD1. With V trimmed by 1 base and J by 6 bases, 6 bases remained unmatched. Germline V gene lookup returns CDR1 MDHEN and CDR2 SYDVKM. The CDR3 spans 15 residues. DNA of the CDR3: TGTGCCAGCAGTTTATACGACAGGGTGGCTCAGCCCCAGCATTTT. It is translated as CASSLYDRVAQPQHF.

The genes are TRBV18 and TRBJ2-7, with D perhaps being TRBD1 or TRBD2 (6 bases each). Germline assignment: CDR1 KGHSH and CDR2 LQKENI. V dropped 0 bases and J dropped 2 bases, with 11 bases sitting between them. The CDR3 runs 15 residues. The CDR3 coding sequence is TGTGCCAGCTCACCACCCGTGGGGGGCCCCTACGAGCAGTACTTC. Translating gives CASSPPVGGPYEQYF.

The genes are TRBV6-1 and TRBJ2-7; 7 nucleotides match TRBD1. The DNA end favors TRBJ2-1, so the J call may be wrong. CDR1 and CDR2 from the germline V gene are MNHNS and SASEGT. This CDR3 region has 13 residues. CDR3 DNA: TGTGCCAGCAACGGGACAGACTACAATGAGCAGTTCTTC. This translates into CASNGTDYNEQFF.

The chain has TRBV7-8 and TRBJ1-5; 10 bases agree with TRBD1. In germline, CDR1 is SGHVS, CDR2 FQNEAQ. V lost 4 bases, J lost 6 bases, and 3 bases stayed unmatched. CDR3 size: 14 residues. Here the CDR3 DNA reads TGTGCCAGCAGCTCGACAGGGGGCGGTCAGCCCCAGCATTTT. The encoded protein is CASSSTGGGQPQHF. Variable domain in full (rest from reference TRBV7-8 and TRBJ1-5): GAGVSQSPRYKVAKRGQDVALRCDPISGHVSLFWYQQALGQGPEFLTYFQNEAQLDKSGLPSDRFFAERPEGSVSTLKIQRTQQEDSAVYLCASSSTGGGQPQHFGDGTRLSIL.

The chain carries TRBV2 and TRBJ1-5; D is uncertain. The CDR3 has 15 amino acids. Trimming stripped 3 bases from V and 7 bases from J, with 16 bases between. Germline CDR1 SNHLY, CDR2 FYNNEI. The CDR3: CASSEVRGMWQPQHF. The CDR3 bases are TGTGCCAGCAGTGAGGTTAGAGGGATGTGGCAGCCCCAGCATTTT. Based on the CDR3 plus reference TRBV2 and TRBJ1-5, the full variable domain is EPEVTQTPSHQVTQMGQEVILRCVPISNHLYFYWYRQILGQKVEFLVSFYNNEISEKSEIFDDQFSVERPDGSNFTLKIRSTKLEDSAMYFCASSEVRGMWQPQHFGDGTRLSIL.

This clone was recorded a few times. The chain links TRBV11-2 to TRBJ2-3; 9 bases match TRBD1. V lost 4 bases to trimming and J lost 1 base; unmatched junction nucleotides: 3. The CDR3 covers 15 residues. Germline CDR1 SGHAT, CDR2 FQNNGV. CDR3 DNA: TGTGCCAGCAGCTCTCGGACAGGGGGCACAGATACGCAGTATTTT. Protein: CASSSRTGGTDTQYF.